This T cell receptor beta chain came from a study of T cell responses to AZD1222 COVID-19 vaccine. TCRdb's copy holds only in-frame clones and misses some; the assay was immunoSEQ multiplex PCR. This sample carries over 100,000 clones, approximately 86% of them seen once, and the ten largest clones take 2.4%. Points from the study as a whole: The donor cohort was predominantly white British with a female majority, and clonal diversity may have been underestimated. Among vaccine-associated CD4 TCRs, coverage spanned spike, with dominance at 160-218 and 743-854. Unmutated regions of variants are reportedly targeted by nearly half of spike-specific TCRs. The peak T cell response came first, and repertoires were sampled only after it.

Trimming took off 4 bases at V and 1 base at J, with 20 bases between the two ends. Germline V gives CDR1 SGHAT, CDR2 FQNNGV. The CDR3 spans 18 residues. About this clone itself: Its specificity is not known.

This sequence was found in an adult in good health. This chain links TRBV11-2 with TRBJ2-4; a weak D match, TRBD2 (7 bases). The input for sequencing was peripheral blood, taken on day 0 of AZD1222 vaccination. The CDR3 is CASSSREAGAGAKNIQYF. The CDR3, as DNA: TGTGCCAGCAGCTCCCGGGAGGCGGGGGCGGGGGCCAAAAACATTCAGTACTTC.